This note documents a single TCR beta chain sequence. Its antigen is unknown. No per-base quality is available; no much larger clone lies one base away. V loses 1 base, J loses 5 bases, and the germline ends lie 8 bases apart. The germline V gene sets CDR1 to SGHAT and CDR2 to FQNNGV. Spanning cysteine to phenylalanine, the CDR3 consists of 14 amino acids. Here the CDR3 DNA is all that survives: 42 bases in frame from base 1. RNA was extracted using the RNeasy kit, and about 0.45 to 1 microgram was reverse transcribed with random hexamers. The immunoSEQ multiplex PCR assay, which covers 54 Vbeta and 13 Jbeta segments, was used to amplify TCR beta CDR3 regions. PCR amplification bias was corrected by using a synthetic template baseline for primer optimization and computational correction. The original methods were these. Only productive sequences were kept, with reads annotated to V, D and J genes according to IMGT and analyzed in immunoSEQ Analyzer. To calculate clonality, Shannon entropy was normalized by log2 of the number of productive unique sequences and then subtracted from one. For each patient and control, public and private clones were evaluated among the 100 most prevalent clones. Clones were defined as Susac-specific if absent from the healthy and MS cohorts, from more than 900 published viral clones and from other ImmuneACCESS disease sequences. TCRdb passed the public sequencing reads through fastp at Q25 and MiXCR, retaining productive beta sequences. Rows with one shared CDR3 protein collapse into an entry with the most common genes and DNA. These V and J calls are TCRdb output, not the study's own analysis. The sample contains 250,000 or so distinct CDR3 sequences, roughly 93% of them found a single time. 0.07% to 0.09% of the sample goes to the ten largest clones.

This record belongs to a study of CD8 T cells in Susac syndrome (dated by TCRdb to 2018 to 2020). Study-level background: Repertoire sequencing was used to test whether CD8+ T cell activation and differentiation in Susac syndrome was antigen driven.

Peripheral blood CD8+ and CD4+ T cells from healthy donors, Susac syndrome patients and multiple sclerosis patients were profiled by high-throughput TCR beta sequencing. Multiple sclerosis controls were treatment-naive patients with stable or active relapsing-remitting disease fulfilling revised McDonald criteria. Bulk CD8+ and CD4+ T cells were purified by magnetic negative isolation, while CD8+ TEMRA cells were enriched using FACS. Blood was drawn into EDTA tubes, processed within 24 hours, and PBMCs were isolated by density gradient centrifugation. PBMCs intended for TCR sequencing were cryopreserved in liquid nitrogen and were subsequently thawed in a 37 degrees C water bath. The sorted or isolated CD4+, CD8+ and CD8+ TEMRA cells reached a purity of at least 90%. Findings and caveats that apply to the study as a whole: The number of individuals in the TCR sequencing and HLA analysis was acknowledged as relatively small.

The clonotype comes from a human donor with multiple sclerosis. The rearranged segments are TRBV11-2 and TRBJ2-2, with the D gene not confidently named. Material for sequencing was CD4+ T cells from PBMCs. CDR3 loop: CASSLGPITGELFF. Read as DNA, the sequence is TGTGCCAGCAGCTTAGGGCCTATTACCGGGGAGCTGTTTTTT. Beyond the CDR3, the reference TRBV11-2 and TRBJ2-2 genes provide the residues; the full variable domain reads: EAGVAQSPRYKIIEKRQSVAFWCNPISGHATLYWYQQILGQGPKLLIQFQNNGVVDDSQLPKDRFSAERLKGVDSTLKIQPAKLEDSAVYLCASSLGPITGELFFGEGSRLTVL.